Listed below are T cell receptor beta chains from one sample, sequenced in a study of blood T cells in healthy people across ages. TCRdb called the 5' RACE reads again in MiXCR, with one record for every CDR3 protein. Here the sample spans around 1,800,000 distinct CDR3 sequences, approximately 39% being singletons. The sequencing input was blood. The origin of the receptors is a human donor in good health. Each CDR3 is given with its conserved first and last residue. Each record gives: clone size, J gene, CDR3 length, D gene, V gene, CDR3 DNA, CDR3 protein. A D gene is named only where the DNA matches it firmly. Expanded clones are given a class, and other clones once, few, many or no size at all.

clone size: once
J gene: TRBJ1-6
CDR3 length: 19
D gene: TRBD1
V gene: TRBV20-1
CDR3 DNA: TGCAGTGCTAGAGATCGGACTGGGACAGCTACCGATTATAATTCACCCCTCCACTTT
CDR3 protein: CSARDRTGTATDYNSPLHF

clone size: few
J gene: TRBJ2-7
CDR3 length: 14
D gene: TRBD1
V gene: TRBV29-1
CDR3 DNA: TGCAGCGTTGAAGGGATTGACAGGGAGTACGAGCAGTACTTC
CDR3 protein: CSVEGIDREYEQYF

clone size: NA
J gene: TRBJ2-3
CDR3 length: 14
D gene: TRBD2
V gene: TRBV12-3/TRBV12-4
CDR3 DNA: TGTGCCACCCACAGCGGGGGGCCCACAGATACGCAGTATTTT
CDR3 protein: CATHSGGPTDTQYF

clone size: once
J gene: TRBJ2-1
CDR3 length: 15
D gene: NA
V gene: TRBV4-2
CDR3 DNA: TGTGCCGGCAGCCAAGCGTATTTGGGGGGCCTTGAGCAGTTCTTC
CDR3 protein: CAGSQAYLGGLEQFF

clone size: NA
J gene: TRBJ2-2
CDR3 length: 15
D gene: NA
V gene: TRBV4-3
CDR3 DNA: TGCGCCAGCAGCCGCAGACAGGAGCACACCGGGGAGCTGTTTTTT
CDR3 protein: CASSRRQEHTGELFF

clone size: few
J gene: TRBJ1-5
CDR3 length: 14
D gene: TRBD1
V gene: TRBV5-6
CDR3 DNA: TGTGCCAGCAGCTTGACAGGGGGCTATCAGCCCCAGCATTTT
CDR3 protein: CASSLTGGYQPQHF

clone size: many
J gene: TRBJ1-6
CDR3 length: 16
D gene: TRBD1
V gene: TRBV7-8
CDR3 DNA: TGTGCCAGCAGCCTCAGGACAGGGGGCATCTATTCACCCCTCCACTTT
CDR3 protein: CASSLRTGGIYSPLHF

clone size: NA
J gene: TRBJ2-3
CDR3 length: 16
D gene: TRBD2
V gene: TRBV7-8
CDR3 DNA: TGTGCCAGCAGCAGACCGGGAGGCGGGAATTCAGATACGCAGTATTTT
CDR3 protein: CASSRPGGGNSDTQYF

clone size: many
J gene: TRBJ2-7
CDR3 length: 15
D gene: NA
V gene: TRBV15
CDR3 DNA: TGTGCCACCAGCAGAGATCGGACAGAGTTCTACGAGCAGTACTTC
CDR3 protein: CATSRDRTEFYEQYF

clone size: NA
J gene: TRBJ1-2
CDR3 length: 16
D gene: NA
V gene: TRBV12-3/TRBV12-4
CDR3 DNA: TGTGCCAGCAGTTTAGAGGGGCCCAGGGGAAATGCTGGCTACACCTTC
CDR3 protein: CASSLEGPRGNAGYTF

clone size: NA
J gene: TRBJ2-5
CDR3 length: 15
D gene: TRBD2
V gene: TRBV4-2
CDR3 DNA: TGTGCCAGCAGCCAAGAGAAGTCGGGGGGGGAGACCCAGTACTTC
CDR3 protein: CASSQEKSGGETQYF

clone size: few
J gene: TRBJ2-7
CDR3 length: 13
D gene: NA
V gene: TRBV29-1
CDR3 DNA: TGCAGCGTTGTAGGGTTGGGTGGCTACGAGCAGTACTTC
CDR3 protein: CSVVGLGGYEQYF

clone size: NA
J gene: TRBJ1-5
CDR3 length: 15
D gene: TRBD1
V gene: TRBV2
CDR3 DNA: TGTGCCAGCACTGACAGGGGACTTAGCAATCAGCCCCAGCATTTT
CDR3 protein: CASTDRGLSNQPQHF

clone size: few
J gene: TRBJ2-3
CDR3 length: 15
D gene: NA
V gene: TRBV28
CDR3 DNA: TGTGCCAGCAGCGAGGACAGAGCAAGCACAGATACGCAGTATTTT
CDR3 protein: CASSEDRASTDTQYF

clone size: NA
J gene: TRBJ2-5
CDR3 length: 13
D gene: TRBD1
V gene: TRBV6-2/TRBV6-3
CDR3 DNA: TGTGCCAGCAGCCACGGGACAGTAGAGACCCAGTACTTC
CDR3 protein: CASSHGTVETQYF

clone size: NA
J gene: TRBJ1-1
CDR3 length: 15
D gene: NA
V gene: TRBV5-6
CDR3 DNA: TGTGCCAGCAGCTTCTACTCCACGGGGAACACTGAAGCTTTCTTT
CDR3 protein: CASSFYSTGNTEAFF

clone size: few
J gene: TRBJ1-1
CDR3 length: 13
D gene: NA
V gene: TRBV6-5
CDR3 DNA: TGTGCCAGCAGTGCGATCCCGAACACTGAAGCTTTCTTT
CDR3 protein: CASSAIPNTEAFF

clone size: NA
J gene: TRBJ2-5
CDR3 length: 17
D gene: NA
V gene: TRBV7-9
CDR3 DNA: TGTGCCAGCAGCCCCCCGAGAGGGAGAGCGGAACAAGAGACCCAGTACTTC
CDR3 protein: CASSPPRGRAEQETQYF

clone size: few
J gene: TRBJ2-7
CDR3 length: 13
D gene: NA
V gene: TRBV20-1
CDR3 DNA: TGCAGTGCCCCACCGGCAGGAAGCTACGAGCAGTACTTC
CDR3 protein: CSAPPAGSYEQYF

clone size: NA
J gene: TRBJ2-3
CDR3 length: 15
D gene: NA
V gene: TRBV7-9
CDR3 DNA: TGTGCCAGCAGCCATTCCGGGACATACCCAGATACGCAGTATTTT
CDR3 protein: CASSHSGTYPDTQYF

clone size: NA
J gene: TRBJ2-1
CDR3 length: 16
D gene: NA
V gene: TRBV7-9
CDR3 DNA: TGTGCCAGCAGCTTTAGCACGGTAGTCTCCTACAATGAGCAGTTCTTC
CDR3 protein: CASSFSTVVSYNEQFF

clone size: NA
J gene: TRBJ2-3
CDR3 length: 16
D gene: TRBD1
V gene: TRBV29-1
CDR3 DNA: TGCAGCGTTGAGTTTAAAGGGACAGGGGGCCCAGATACGCAGTATTTT
CDR3 protein: CSVEFKGTGGPDTQYF

clone size: NA
J gene: TRBJ1-5
CDR3 length: 15
D gene: NA
V gene: TRBV27
CDR3 DNA: TGTGCCAGCAGTCTTAATCATGATAGCAATCAGCCCCAGCATTTT
CDR3 protein: CASSLNHDSNQPQHF

clone size: NA
J gene: TRBJ1-1
CDR3 length: 13
D gene: NA
V gene: TRBV15
CDR3 DNA: TGTGCCACCAGGATCGGACGGGACACTGAAGCTTTCTTT
CDR3 protein: CATRIGRDTEAFF

clone size: NA
J gene: TRBJ2-1
CDR3 length: 13
D gene: NA
V gene: TRBV12-3/TRBV12-4
CDR3 DNA: TGTGCCAGCAGACGTGGGCGGTTAGGTGAGCAGTTCTTC
CDR3 protein: CASRRGRLGEQFF

clone size: few
J gene: TRBJ2-1
CDR3 length: 19
D gene: TRBD2
V gene: TRBV27
CDR3 DNA: TGTGCCAGCAGTTTTCTTTCTGGGATAACTAGCGGGGGGCAAAATGAGCAGTTCTTC
CDR3 protein: CASSFLSGITSGGQNEQFF

clone size: NA
J gene: TRBJ1-2
CDR3 length: 14
D gene: NA
V gene: TRBV4-3
CDR3 DNA: TGCGCCAGCAGCCGAGTACAGGGTGACTATGGCTACACCTTC
CDR3 protein: CASSRVQGDYGYTF

clone size: few
J gene: TRBJ2-1
CDR3 length: 16
D gene: TRBD1
V gene: TRBV20-1
CDR3 DNA: TGCAGTGCTAGAGATTTGAGGACAGGGGGGCTCAATGAGCAGTTCTTC
CDR3 protein: CSARDLRTGGLNEQFF

clone size: few
J gene: TRBJ2-7
CDR3 length: 16
D gene: NA
V gene: TRBV4-3
CDR3 DNA: TGCGCCAGCAGCCAAGGCTATTCCTCCAGGGCCTACGAGCAGTACTTC
CDR3 protein: CASSQGYSSRAYEQYF

clone size: few
J gene: TRBJ1-2
CDR3 length: 16
D gene: TRBD1
V gene: TRBV7-9
CDR3 DNA: TGTGCCAGCAGCCTAAGCGGGGGACAGCCGGGGGCTGGCTACACCTTC
CDR3 protein: CASSLSGGQPGAGYTF

clone size: NA
J gene: TRBJ1-2
CDR3 length: 15
D gene: NA
V gene: TRBV4-3
CDR3 DNA: TGCGCCAGCAGCCAAGATGGCGAAGGGACCTATGGCTACACCTTC
CDR3 protein: CASSQDGEGTYGYTF

clone size: many
J gene: TRBJ1-2
CDR3 length: 11
D gene: NA
V gene: TRBV7-9
CDR3 DNA: TGTGCCAGCAGCTTGGAATATGGCTACACCTTC
CDR3 protein: CASSLEYGYTF

clone size: few
J gene: TRBJ2-7
CDR3 length: 17
D gene: NA
V gene: TRBV29-1
CDR3 DNA: TGCAGCGTTAAGGGAGACGCCGGGACACCATTCTCCTACGAGCAGTACTTC
CDR3 protein: CSVKGDAGTPFSYEQYF

clone size: NA
J gene: TRBJ2-1
CDR3 length: 14
D gene: NA
V gene: TRBV24-1
CDR3 DNA: TGTGCCACCAGTGACGCTGGACGACTCAATGAGCAGTTCTTC
CDR3 protein: CATSDAGRLNEQFF

clone size: few
J gene: TRBJ2-5
CDR3 length: 12
D gene: NA
V gene: TRBV15
CDR3 DNA: TGTGCCACCAGCCCCTCTCAAGAGACCCAGTACTTC
CDR3 protein: CATSPSQETQYF

clone size: NA
J gene: TRBJ2-1
CDR3 length: 16
D gene: TRBD1
V gene: TRBV2
CDR3 DNA: TGTGCCAGCAGTTCCACCCGGGACAGGGGGTTCAATGAGCAGTTCTTC
CDR3 protein: CASSSTRDRGFNEQFF

clone size: NA
J gene: TRBJ2-7
CDR3 length: 18
D gene: TRBD2
V gene: TRBV4-3
CDR3 DNA: TGCGCCAGCAGCCAAGTGCCCCCCCGAGCGGGGGGCACCTACGAGCAGTACTTC
CDR3 protein: CASSQVPPRAGGTYEQYF

clone size: once
J gene: TRBJ2-1
CDR3 length: 17
D gene: NA
V gene: TRBV4-3
CDR3 DNA: TGCGCCAGCAGCCAAGATCTCCCGAGTCGGTCCTACAATGAGCAGTTCTTC
CDR3 protein: CASSQDLPSRSYNEQFF

clone size: NA
J gene: TRBJ2-5
CDR3 length: 13
D gene: TRBD1
V gene: TRBV19
CDR3 DNA: TGTGCCAGTAGTATAGCCTCCGACAGGGAGCAGTACTTC
CDR3 protein: CASSIASDREQYF

clone size: once
J gene: TRBJ1-5
CDR3 length: 14
D gene: NA
V gene: TRBV6-6
CDR3 DNA: TGTGCCAGCGGGCCGGACAGTAGCAATCAGCCCCAGCATTTT
CDR3 protein: CASGPDSSNQPQHF

clone size: NA
J gene: TRBJ2-7
CDR3 length: 14
D gene: NA
V gene: TRBV5-1
CDR3 DNA: TGCGCCAGCAGCTTGGATGACAGCGACTTGGAGCAGTACTTC
CDR3 protein: CASSLDDSDLEQYF

clone size: few
J gene: TRBJ1-5
CDR3 length: 13
D gene: NA
V gene: TRBV29-1
CDR3 DNA: TGCAGCGCCCAGGTTGGGGGGAGTCAGCCCCAGCATTTT
CDR3 protein: CSAQVGGSQPQHF

clone size: NA
J gene: TRBJ1-1
CDR3 length: 15
D gene: NA
V gene: TRBV27
CDR3 DNA: TGTGCCAGCAGTTTAAACCCACCATACGGGGGGGAAGCTTTCTTT
CDR3 protein: CASSLNPPYGGEAFF

clone size: NA
J gene: TRBJ1-2
CDR3 length: 16
D gene: NA
V gene: TRBV5-5
CDR3 DNA: TGTGCCAGCAGCTTGGGGCAGGGACGTCGGGACTATGGCTACACCTTC
CDR3 protein: CASSLGQGRRDYGYTF

clone size: NA
J gene: TRBJ1-2
CDR3 length: 13
D gene: NA
V gene: TRBV20-1
CDR3 DNA: TGCAGTGCTACGGGGGGAGTAGACTATGGCTACACCTTC
CDR3 protein: CSATGGVDYGYTF

clone size: NA
J gene: TRBJ2-3
CDR3 length: 16
D gene: TRBD2
V gene: TRBV4-3
CDR3 DNA: TGCGCCAGCGGCCAAGGGACTAGCGGGGGTCCAGATACGCAGTATTTT
CDR3 protein: CASGQGTSGGPDTQYF

clone size: few
J gene: TRBJ1-5
CDR3 length: 15
D gene: NA
V gene: TRBV7-8
CDR3 DNA: TGTGCCAGCAGCCCACACGGGAATAGCAATCAGCCCCAGCATTTT
CDR3 protein: CASSPHGNSNQPQHF

clone size: NA
J gene: TRBJ2-7
CDR3 length: 12
D gene: NA
V gene: TRBV11-1
CDR3 DNA: TGTGCCAGCAGCTTCCCATCCTGCGAGCAGTACTTC
CDR3 protein: CASSFPSCEQYF

clone size: NA
J gene: TRBJ2-1
CDR3 length: 17
D gene: NA
V gene: TRBV5-1
CDR3 DNA: TGCGCCAGCGGCTTGGAGGGACCCCCGAGCTCCTACAATGGGCAGTTCTTC
CDR3 protein: CASGLEGPPSSYNGQFF

clone size: NA
J gene: TRBJ2-7
CDR3 length: 13
D gene: NA
V gene: TRBV6-2/TRBV6-3
CDR3 DNA: TGTGCCAGCGTAACGGCATACTCCTACGAGCAGTACTTC
CDR3 protein: CASVTAYSYEQYF

clone size: NA
J gene: TRBJ2-1
CDR3 length: 16
D gene: NA
V gene: TRBV5-4
CDR3 DNA: TGTGCCAGCATCTTTGGGGCCCTCTCCCGTTACAATGAGCAGTTCTTC
CDR3 protein: CASIFGALSRYNEQFF

clone size: NA
J gene: TRBJ2-3
CDR3 length: 14
D gene: TRBD2
V gene: TRBV11-2
CDR3 DNA: TGTACCAGCACCAGGACTAGCGGGGGGGATACGCAGTATTTT
CDR3 protein: CTSTRTSGGDTQYF

clone size: NA
J gene: TRBJ1-5
CDR3 length: 14
D gene: TRBD1
V gene: TRBV7-2
CDR3 DNA: TGTGCCAGCAGTTCTCAGGGGGCTGGTCAGCCCCAGCATTTT
CDR3 protein: CASSSQGAGQPQHF

clone size: NA
J gene: TRBJ2-3
CDR3 length: 15
D gene: TRBD1
V gene: TRBV5-1
CDR3 DNA: TGCGCCAGCAGCAACCGGGACAGGGGCACAGATACGCAGTATTTT
CDR3 protein: CASSNRDRGTDTQYF

clone size: NA
J gene: TRBJ2-5
CDR3 length: 16
D gene: NA
V gene: TRBV7-8
CDR3 DNA: TGTGCCAGCAGCTTAGTATCGGGTCAGGGCGGCGAGACCCAGTACTTC
CDR3 protein: CASSLVSGQGGETQYF

clone size: NA
J gene: TRBJ2-1
CDR3 length: 13
D gene: NA
V gene: TRBV20-1
CDR3 DNA: TGCAGTGCTAGAAACCGGGACCTAAATGAGCAGTTCTTC
CDR3 protein: CSARNRDLNEQFF

clone size: NA
J gene: TRBJ2-7
CDR3 length: 14
D gene: NA
V gene: TRBV20-1
CDR3 DNA: TGCAGTGCCGAGCGGGCGGGCAGCTCCTACGAGCAGTACTTC
CDR3 protein: CSAERAGSSYEQYF

clone size: NA
J gene: TRBJ1-4
CDR3 length: 16
D gene: NA
V gene: TRBV6-6
CDR3 DNA: TGTGCCAGCAGTCACGAATATACTAGGGGCGGTGAAAAACTGTTTTTT
CDR3 protein: CASSHEYTRGGEKLFF

clone size: NA
J gene: TRBJ2-1
CDR3 length: 12
D gene: TRBD2
V gene: TRBV7-9
CDR3 DNA: TGTGCCAGCAGCCCTCAGGGACTAGAAAAGTTCTTC
CDR3 protein: CASSPQGLEKFF